The 19 T cell receptor beta chains below were found in one sample sequenced in a study of T cell responses to AZD1222 COVID-19 vaccine. TCRdb's copy holds only in-frame clones and misses some; the assay was immunoSEQ multiplex PCR. The sample consists of 100,000 to 150,000 clones, 92% of them appearing once. The specimen comprised peripheral blood, sampled 28 days after the second AZD1222 dose. These TCRs come from an adult who received the AZD1222 COVID-19 vaccine.

This chain uses TRBV5-5 with TRBJ2-6; the D gene is possibly TRBD1 (5 bases). Germline loops: CDR1 SGHKS, CDR2 YYEKEE (reference sequence). This CDR3 contains 17 residues. Trimming removed 0 bases at V and 2 bases at J, with 12 bases between. As DNA, the CDR3 is TGTGCCAGCAGCTTGGCAGGGAACAAGGCTGGGGCCAACGTCCTGACTTTC. This sequence encodes CASSLAGNKAGANVLTF.

The chain employs TRBV29-1 and TRBJ2-5; 7 bases align to TRBD2. Germline loops: CDR1 SQVTM, CDR2 ANQGSEA. Trimming removed 5 bases from V and 5 bases from J; junction bases left unmatched: 5. The CDR3 is 12 residues long. The CDR3 loop reads CSVRTSKETQYF. CDR3 nucleotide sequence: TGCAGCGTTAGGACTAGTAAGGAGACCCAGTACTTC.

V and J are TRBV6-5 and TRBJ1-1; 9 bases map to TRBD1. The CDR3 contains 15 residues. CDR1 and CDR2 from the germline V gene are MNHEY and SVGAGI. V lost 8 bases, J lost 7 bases, and 14 bases stayed unmatched. CDR3 sequence (DNA): TGTGCCAGCGACCCTATAGGACAGGGGCACGTTGAAGCTTTCTTT. Translation: CASDPIGQGHVEAFF.

This chain links TRBV29-1 with TRBJ2-6, with a tentative D call TRBD1 (6 bases). Germline-derived CDR1 and CDR2 are SQVTM and ANQGSEA. The CDR3 has 14 amino acids. Trimming cost V 6 bases and J 1 base, with 10 bases left between them. CDR3 residues: CSVDTGSGANVLTF. The CDR3, as DNA: TGCAGCGTGGACACAGGGTCTGGGGCCAACGTCCTGACTTTC.

The chain employs TRBV15 and TRBJ1-2; TRBD1 is a possible D gene (6 bases). V lost 3 bases and J 4 bases, leaving 18 bases between the germline ends. The CDR3 has 16 amino acids. Looked up from germline, CDR1 is LNHNV and CDR2 is YYDKDF (reference sequence). CDR3 sequence: CATSRVTQGWGYGYTF. The CDR3 coding sequence is TGTGCCACCAGCAGGGTAACACAGGGCTGGGGCTATGGCTACACCTTC.

This chain connects TRBV18 to TRBJ2-5; maybe TRBD2 (5 bases). Germline CDR1 KGHSH, CDR2 LQKENI. V was clipped by 1 base and J by 7 bases, with 19 bases between them. The CDR3 consists of 16 residues. The DNA for the CDR3 is TGTGCCAGCTCACCACTTAGTAGCGAGTCCCTTGGGACCCAGTACTTC. Protein sequence: CASSPLSSESLGTQYF.

This clone was detected once. The chain is built from TRBV4-3 and TRBJ1-1, with D unclear. The V gene's germline CDR1 is LGHNA and CDR2 YSLEER. Trimming took off 0 bases at V and 0 bases at J, with 11 bases between the two ends. This CDR3 has 16 residues. Here the CDR3 DNA reads TGCGCCAGCAGCCAAGATCGTTGGTTTATGAACACTGAAGCTTTCTTT. Its translation: CASSQDRWFMNTEAFF.

V usage is TRBV6-1 and J usage is TRBJ1-1; D remains ambiguous. The CDR3 spans 11 residues. V was cut by 0 bases and J by 9 bases, with 5 bases left in between. CDR1 is MNHNS and CDR2 is SASEGT in the germline V gene. The CDR3: CASSEARKAFF. For the CDR3, the DNA is TGTGCCAGCAGTGAAGCCCGAAAAGCTTTCTTT.

The chain employs TRBV14 and TRBJ1-6, with TRBD1 as a possible D gene (5 bases). The CDR3 sequence is 14 residues long. V was pared by 4 bases and J by 6 bases, with 10 bases between. The germline V gene encodes CDR1 SGHDN and CDR2 FVKESK. The CDR3 protein is CASSRTGTNSPLHF. The CDR3 DNA sequence: TGTGCCAGCAGCCGAACAGGAACTAATTCACCCCTCCACTTT.

The V and J genes are TRBV24-1 and TRBJ2-7; D gene unclear. Trimming stripped 5 bases from V and 2 bases from J, with 24 bases between. Germline CDR1 is KGHDR and CDR2 is SFDVKD. This CDR3 is built from 18 residues. This CDR3 reads CATSASNFRNFKPYEQYF. The DNA for the CDR3 is TGTGCCACCAGTGCAAGTAACTTCAGGAATTTTAAACCCTACGAGCAGTACTTC.

The CDR3 reads CASSLASGSREQYF. The CDR3 nucleotides read TGTGCCAGCAGCTTAGCTAGCGGGAGTCGCGAGCAGTACTTC. This chain connects TRBV7-9 to TRBJ2-7, with 9 positions matching TRBD2. Germline values: CDR1 SEHNR, CDR2 FQNEAQ (reference sequence). With V trimmed by 0 bases and J by 6 bases, 3 bases remained unmatched. This CDR3 is 14 amino acids long.

The chain is built from TRBV25-1 and TRBJ2-4; D gene ambiguous. This CDR3 has 15 residues. CDR1 MGHDK and CDR2 SYGVNS come from the germline V gene. V was cut by 3 bases and J by 0 bases, with 9 bases left in between. As DNA, the CDR3 is TGTGCCAGCAGTGACGGTGGGCTAGCCAAAAACATTCAGTACTTC. Protein product: CASSDGGLAKNIQYF.

V usage is TRBV5-1 and J usage is TRBJ1-1; D gene unclear. The germline V gene has CDR1 SGHRS and CDR2 YFSETQ. Trimming removed 2 bases at V and 0 bases at J, with 5 bases between. The length of the CDR3 is 13 residues. Written as DNA, the CDR3 is TGCGCCAGCAGCTTCGACCTGAACACTGAAGCTTTCTTT. Its translation is CASSFDLNTEAFF.

This sequence joins TRBV6-2 or TRBV6-3 and TRBJ1-6; no firm D call. Trimming stripped 2 bases from V and 9 bases from J, with 11 bases between. From germline, CDR1 is MNHEY and CDR2 SVGEGT. This CDR3 region has 14 residues. CDR3 sequence reads: CASSYEEASSPLHF. DNA of the CDR3: TGTGCCAGCAGTTACGAGGAGGCGAGTTCACCCCTCCACTTT.

The chain is built from TRBV5-1 and TRBJ2-1; 12 nucleotides line up with TRBD2. The germline V gene has CDR1 SGHRS and CDR2 YFSETQ. The length of the CDR3 is 15 residues. The J segment lost 9 bases and the V segment lost 4 bases, leaving 8 bases of the junction unmatched. The CDR3 region is CASSVRLAGDGEQFF. In DNA form, the CDR3 reads TGCGCCAGCAGCGTCCGACTAGCGGGAGACGGTGAGCAGTTCTTC.

This sequence joins TRBV29-1 and TRBJ1-5; TRBD1 aligns across 12 bases. V gave up 4 bases and J gave up 4 bases; unmatched junction bases: 5. There are 15 residues in the CDR3. Germline V gives CDR1 SQVTM, CDR2 ANQGSEA. The CDR3 reads CSVGGQGAGNQPQHF. DNA for the CDR3: TGCAGCGTTGGGGGACAGGGGGCTGGTAATCAGCCCCAGCATTTT.

The chain couples TRBV6-2 or TRBV6-3 to TRBJ1-1; TRBD1 matches at 7 bases. From germline, CDR1 is MNHEY and CDR2 SVGEGT. This CDR3 spans 15 amino acids. Trimming took 0 bases from V and 3 from J; bases not matched to a gene: 4. CDR3: CASSYSTQGYTEAFF. In nucleotides, the CDR3 is TGTGCCAGCAGTTACTCGACACAGGGGTACACTGAAGCTTTCTTT.

The V call is TRBV4-3, the J call TRBJ1-2; TRBD1 matches 9 bases. The V gene's germline CDR1 is LGHNA and CDR2 YSLEER. Trimming took 1 base from V and 8 from J; bases not matched to a gene: 2. The CDR3 extends over 13 amino acids. Written as DNA, the CDR3 is TGCGCCAGCAGCCAAGGGACAGGGGAAGGCTACACCTTC. Translation gives CASSQGTGEGYTF.

The chain couples TRBV5-4 to TRBJ2-7; 8 bases match TRBD1. The CDR3 is 13 amino acids. Trimming cost V 7 bases and J 7 bases; bases outside gene matches: 10. Per the germline V gene, CDR1 is SGHNT and CDR2 is YYREEE (reference sequence). CDR3 residues: CASGDRRAEEQYF. The CDR3 DNA is TGTGCCAGCGGGGACAGGAGGGCGGAAGAGCAGTACTTC.